These 12 T cell receptor beta chains originate from one sample sequenced in a study of CD8 T cells in ankylosing spondylitis. These receptors' antigens are unknown. General study points: A TCR beta motif made of 7 to 9 highly homologous variants seemed typical of ankylosing spondylitis blood.

Via MiXCR, TCRdb re-called the 5' RACE reads, giving one row per CDR3 protein. The table lists 200,000 to 250,000 distinct CDR3 sequences, 7.3% of them singletons. The sequenced sample consisted of blood, either unsorted or a sorted T cell fraction (not recorded which). The receptors originated from a male donor with ankylosing spondylitis.

This clonotype appeared many times. This sequence joins TRBV2 and TRBJ2-1; D remains ambiguous. Trimming shortened V by 4 bases and J by 6 bases, and 16 bases separated the two germline ends. The germline CDR1 and CDR2 sequences are SNHLY and FYNNEI. The CDR3 has 15 residues. The CDR3: CASSVRPASGNEQFF. CDR3 coding DNA: TGTGCCAGCAGTGTTAGACCAGCCTCGGGCAATGAGCAGTTCTTC.

This clonotype was seen repeatedly, ten times or more. The chain carries TRBV28 and TRBJ2-1; maybe TRBD2 (6 bases). The CDR3 consists of 16 residues. Germline V lookup: CDR1 MDHEN, CDR2 SYDVKM. V was trimmed by 6 bases and J by 4 bases, leaving 19 bases between them. The CDR3 DNA follows: TGTGCCAGCAGGAACCGGGGACTTATACTATACAATGAGCAGTTCTTC. As protein: CASRNRGLILYNEQFF.

The chain links TRBV3-1 to TRBJ2-7; 13 bases match TRBD2. The J segment lost 0 bases and the V segment lost 4 bases, leaving 3 bases of the junction unmatched. The V gene's germline CDR1 is LGHDT and CDR2 YNNKEL (reference sequence). This CDR3 is built from 16 residues. The CDR3 reads CASSPTSGRYSYEQYF. The CDR3, as DNA: TGTGCCAGCAGCCCGACTAGCGGGAGGTACTCCTACGAGCAGTACTTC.

In its sample, this clonotype was seen many times. The chain carries TRBV4-1 and TRBJ2-7, with D perhaps assigned TRBD1 or TRBD2 (5 bases each). Germline CDR1 is MGHRA and CDR2 is YSYEKL. Trimming removed 0 bases at V and 4 bases at J, with 13 bases between. The length of the CDR3 is 15 residues. The DNA for the CDR3 is TGCGCCAGCAGCCAAGACCTGAGGGGCGGTTACGAGCAGTACTTC. It specifies CASSQDLRGGYEQYF.

This clonotype has ten or more counts. The rearrangement uses TRBV20-1 and TRBJ1-5; D gene unclear. Germline V gene data show CDR1 as DFQATT and CDR2 as SNEGSKA (reference sequence). The CDR3 is 15 residues long. Trimming left V 1 base short and J 0 bases short, with 10 bases between. CDR3 sequence: CSARAGRISNQPQHF. CDR3 in DNA: TGCAGTGCTAGAGCCGGACGGATTAGCAATCAGCCCCAGCATTTT.

This clonotype has at least ten counts. This chain links TRBV3-1 with TRBJ1-1; D not certain. The length of the CDR3 is 14 residues. V lost 1 base, J lost 0 bases, and 6 bases lay in between. CDR1 and CDR2 (germline): LGHDT, YNNKEL (reference sequence). The chain's CDR3 is CASSQGQLNTEAFF. The CDR3 DNA reads as TGTGCCAGCAGCCAAGGGCAGCTGAACACTGAAGCTTTCTTT.

This clonotype has ten or more counts. This chain links TRBV27 with TRBJ2-5, with TRBD2 identical over 15 bases. The V gene's germline CDR1 is MNHEY and CDR2 SMNVEV (reference sequence). The CDR3 has 16 amino acids. The trim removed 4 bases at V and 5 bases at J, leaving 5 bases unmatched. CDR3 sequence: CASSSGTSGRRETQYF. DNA for the CDR3: TGTGCCAGCAGTTCGGGGACTAGCGGGAGGAGGGAGACCCAGTACTTC.

In this sample, this clonotype turned up a few times. The V and J genes are TRBV4-3 and TRBJ1-4; 7 bases match TRBD1. After removal of 0 bases from V and 8 bases from J, the junction contained 15 bases not matched to a gene. The germline gives CDR1 LGHNA, CDR2 YSLEER. The CDR3 runs to 18 residues. The CDR3 here is CASSQDPIYQGVLEKLFF. The CDR3 DNA sequence: TGCGCCAGCAGCCAAGATCCGATTTACCAGGGGGTATTAGAAAAACTGTTTTTT.

This clonotype was detected many times. The J gene is TRBJ2-1, the V gene TRBV4-1; D remains ambiguous. CDR3 size: 13 residues. Trimming cost V 1 base and J 6 bases, with 7 bases left between them. Germline V gene lookup returns CDR1 MGHRA and CDR2 YSYEKL. As DNA, the CDR3 is TGCGCCAGCAGCCAAGTATCCAGCAATGAGCAGTTCTTC. It yields the protein CASSQVSSNEQFF.

There are many counts of this clonotype. The V call is TRBV3-1, the J call TRBJ1-2; D not certain. The V end lost 0 bases, the J end lost 0 bases, and 8 bases lay between the germline ends. CDR1 LGHDT and CDR2 YNNKEL come from the germline V gene (reference sequence). The CDR3 loop spans 15 amino acids. CDR3 coding DNA: TGTGCCAGCAGCCAAGATTTCAGAGCTAACTATGGCTACACCTTC. It is translated as CASSQDFRANYGYTF. Based on the CDR3 plus reference TRBV3-1 and TRBJ1-2, the full variable domain is DTAVSQTPKYLVTQMGNDKSIKCEQNLGHDTMYWYKQDSKKFLKIMFSYNNKELIINETVPNRFSPKSPDKAHLNLHINSLELGDSAVYFCASSQDFRANYGYTFGSGTRLTVV.

This clonotype was observed many times. The gene calls are TRBV5-6 and TRBJ2-3, with D hard to call. From germline, CDR1 is SGHDT and CDR2 YYEEEE. The V gene lost 1 base and the J gene lost 2 bases, with 20 bases spanning the gap. This CDR3 has 18 residues. The CDR3 here is CASSLSVGPRVYTDTQYF. The CDR3 DNA reads as TGTGCCAGCAGCTTGAGCGTGGGCCCAAGAGTCTACACAGATACGCAGTATTTT.

The chain carries TRBV10-3 and TRBJ2-1; 8 bases match TRBD1. The length of the CDR3 is 14 residues. Looked up from germline, CDR1 is ENHRY and CDR2 is SYGVKD. Trimming took 6 bases from V and 6 from J; bases not matched to a gene: 7. The chain's CDR3 is CAIRTGARANEQFF. Written as DNA, the CDR3 is TGTGCCATCAGGACAGGGGCGAGGGCCAATGAGCAGTTCTTC.